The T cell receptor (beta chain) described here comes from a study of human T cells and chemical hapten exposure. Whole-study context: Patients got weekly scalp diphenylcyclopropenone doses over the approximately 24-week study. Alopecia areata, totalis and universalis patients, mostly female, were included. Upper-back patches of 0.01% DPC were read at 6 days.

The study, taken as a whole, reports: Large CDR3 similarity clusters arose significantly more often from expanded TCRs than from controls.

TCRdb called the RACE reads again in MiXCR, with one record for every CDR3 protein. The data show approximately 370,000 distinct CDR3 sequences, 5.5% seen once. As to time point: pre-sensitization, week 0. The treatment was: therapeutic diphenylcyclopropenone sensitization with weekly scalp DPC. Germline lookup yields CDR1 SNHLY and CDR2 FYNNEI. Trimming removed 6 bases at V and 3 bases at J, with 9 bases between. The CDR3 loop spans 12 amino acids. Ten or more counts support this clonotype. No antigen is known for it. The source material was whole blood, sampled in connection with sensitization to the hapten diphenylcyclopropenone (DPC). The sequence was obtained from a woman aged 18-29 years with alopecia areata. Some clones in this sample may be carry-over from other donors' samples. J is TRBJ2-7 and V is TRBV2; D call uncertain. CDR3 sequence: CASSKGIYEQYF. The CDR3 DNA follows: TGTGCCAGCAGCAAGGGTATCTACGAGCAGTACTTC.